Presented here are 27 T cell receptor beta chains from one specimen sequenced in a study of early T cells in non-severe SARS-CoV-2 infection. In TCRdb, the 5' RACE reads were re-called with MiXCR into one record per CDR3 protein. The sample shows 25,000 to 30,000 distinct CDR3 sequences, roughly 4.5% of them seen only once. Input material: whole blood. These receptors were obtained from an adult who was a healthcare worker with PCR-confirmed SARS-CoV-2 infection or an uninfected control (not recorded which).

This clonotype was counted at least ten times. The CDR3 nucleotides read TGTGCCAGCATGAAAGGACAGGCTGACACTGAAGCTTTCTTT. Its translation is CASMKGQADTEAFF. The chain joins TRBV6-4 to TRBJ1-1; 7 nucleotides agree with TRBD1. The CDR3 is made up of 14 amino acids. V was pared by 7 bases and J by 3 bases, with 8 bases of the junction left unmatched. Germline lookup yields CDR1 MRHNA and CDR2 SNTAGT.

The chain couples TRBV4-1 to TRBJ2-3; tentative D call: TRBD2 (5 bases). The CDR3 spans 16 residues. Germline V gene lookup returns CDR1 MGHRA and CDR2 YSYEKL. The V gene lost 2 bases and the J gene lost 0 bases, with 12 bases spanning the gap. CDR3 sequence: CASSQPRTGSTDTQYF. The CDR3 DNA sequence: TGCGCCAGCAGCCAACCTAGGACGGGAAGCACAGATACGCAGTATTTT.

Judged by abundance, this clonotype is medium-sized. The chain recombines TRBV11-1 with TRBJ2-1; unclear D gene. This CDR3 spans 15 amino acids. Trimming pared 6 bases from V and 0 bases from J, leaving 12 bases between. The germline V gene has CDR1 SGHAT and CDR2 FQDESV (reference sequence). The CDR3, as DNA: TGTGCCAGCAGAAGTCACACTACCTCCTACAATGAGCAGTTCTTC. Its protein product is CASRSHTTSYNEQFF.

This clonotype occurred many times. This chain uses TRBV2 with TRBJ1-3; a weak D match, TRBD1 (5 bases). Germline loops: CDR1 SNHLY, CDR2 FYNNEI. The germline V and J ends were trimmed by 7 bases and 0 bases, with 10 bases remaining between them. The CDR3 extends over 14 amino acids. CDR3 DNA sequence: TGTGCCAGCAAACCCGGGGCCTCTGGAAACACCATATATTTT. Its translation: CASKPGASGNTIYF. Filled out from reference TRBV2 and TRBJ1-3, the complete variable domain reads EPEVTQTPSHQVTQMGQEVILRCVPISNHLYFYWYRQILGQKVEFLVSFYNNEISEKSEIFDDQFSVERPDGSNFTLKIRSTKLEDSAMYFCASKPGASGNTIYFGEGSWLTVV.

This clonotype was counted many times. The J gene is TRBJ2-7, the V gene TRBV7-6, with D unclear. V lost 1 base and J lost 2, with 3 bases in between. The CDR3 contains 12 residues. Germline V gene lookup returns CDR1 SGHVS and CDR2 FNYEAQ. The CDR3 loop reads CASSLGTYEQYF. CDR3 DNA sequence: TGTGCCAGCAGCTTAGGGACCTACGAGCAGTACTTC. The full variable domain, in which reference TRBV7-6 and TRBJ2-7 provide the parts outside the CDR3, is GAGVSQSPRYKVTKRGQDVALRCDPISGHVSLYWYRQALGQGPEFLTYFNYEAQQDKSGLPNDRFSAERPEGSISTLTIQRTEQRDSAMYRCASSLGTYEQYFGPGTRLTVT.

Ten or more counts support this clonotype. Here the CDR3 DNA reads TGTGCCAGCAGCCGGATGCGGGGGGGCGGCACAGATACGCAGTATTTT. Protein sequence: CASSRMRGGGTDTQYF. The rearrangement uses TRBV4-2 and TRBJ2-3; 9 nucleotides line up with TRBD2. With 4 bases clipped from V and 1 base from J, the junction kept 6 bases outside the gene matches. Germline V gene data show CDR1 as LGHNA and CDR2 as YNFKEQ. The CDR3 runs to 16 residues.

This clonotype was observed many times. The chain carries TRBV18 and TRBJ2-5; 9 bases line up with TRBD1. The junction had 8 bases not matched to a gene; V was cut back by 5 bases and J by 4 bases. Germline CDR1 and CDR2: KGHSH and LQKENI. There are 15 residues in the CDR3. The CDR3 DNA sequence: TGTGCCAGCTCAAGCGGACAGGGGTTCTTAGAGACCCAGTACTTC. It specifies CASSSGQGFLETQYF.

This clonotype was recorded many times. CDR3 nucleotides: TGTGCCAGCAGTTACGCCCCCGGGACAGGGGCCGCCTACGAGCAGTACTTC. It encodes CASSYAPGTGAAYEQYF. The gene calls are TRBV6-6 and TRBJ2-7; 10 nucleotides line up with TRBD1. V shed 2 bases, J shed 2 bases, and the junction held 9 bases outside the gene matches. The CDR3 is 17 residues long. CDR1 MNHNY and CDR2 SVGAGI come from the germline V gene (reference sequence).

This clonotype has at least ten counts. The rearrangement joins TRBV6-1 to TRBJ1-6, with D perhaps TRBD1 (5 bases). V was clipped by 10 bases and J by 9 bases, with 16 bases between them. The CDR3 contains 13 residues. Looked up from germline, CDR1 is MNHNS and CDR2 is SASEGT. DNA of the CDR3: TGTGCCACCCGACAGTGTTCTTTTTCACCCCTCCACTTT. This translates into CATRQCSFSPLHF.

This clonotype was observed many times. CDR3 sequence reads: CSARDHQGSQYEQYF. The CDR3 DNA reads TGCAGTGCTAGAGATCACCAGGGGAGTCAATACGAGCAGTACTTC. The chain joins TRBV20-1 to TRBJ2-7, with a tentative D call TRBD1 (6 bases). With 0 bases removed from V and 4 bases from J, the gap between germline ends came to 16 bases. CDR1 and CDR2 (germline): DFQATT, SNEGSKA (reference sequence). CDR3 size: 15 residues.

At least ten counts were recorded for this clonotype. This chain connects TRBV12-3 or TRBV12-4 to TRBJ1-1; maybe TRBD1 (5 bases). The CDR3 contains 12 residues. Deletions cut 1 base from V and 7 bases from J, with 7 bases between. The CDR3 region is CASSLGQFEAFF. The CDR3 DNA is TGTGCCAGCAGTTTAGGACAGTTTGAAGCTTTCTTT.

In its sample, this clonotype was seen many times. The chain carries TRBV20-1 and TRBJ1-5; D is uncertain. This CDR3 spans 14 amino acids. In germline, CDR1 is DFQATT, CDR2 SNEGSKA (reference sequence). Trimming shortened V by 5 bases and J by 3 bases, and 14 bases separated the two germline ends. CDR3 nucleotides: TGCAGTGCTCCCCCCAGAGGGCTCAATCAGCCCCAGCATTTT. Protein sequence: CSAPPRGLNQPQHF.

This clonotype has only a few counts. V usage is TRBV7-6 and J usage is TRBJ2-5; 9 nucleotides agree with TRBD1. This CDR3 contains 17 residues. CDR1 SGHVS and CDR2 FNYEAQ come from the germline V gene. Trimming at V came to 2 bases and at J to 2 bases, leaving 9 bases not matched to a gene. DNA for the CDR3: TGTGCCAGCAGCTTATTTCGGTCGGGGACAGGGCAAGAGACCCAGTACTTC. Translated, it gives CASSLFRSGTGQETQYF.

The chain couples TRBV6-4 to TRBJ2-3; D perhaps matches TRBD2 (5 bases). Trimming cost V 0 bases and J 1 base, with 8 bases left between them. Germline assignment: CDR1 MRHNA and CDR2 SNTAGT. The length of the CDR3 is 15 residues. CDR3 nucleotide sequence: TGTGCCAGCAGTGACTCGATCGGGGGCACAGATACGCAGTATTTT. Its translation: CASSDSIGGTDTQYF.

This clonotype was counted many times. The chain has TRBV12-3 or TRBV12-4 and TRBJ1-4; 7 bases align to TRBD1. The CDR3 covers 15 residues. The V gene end was trimmed by 6 bases and the J gene end by 7 bases; junction bases not matched to a gene: 11. CDR3 sequence (DNA): TGTGCCAGCAGCCCCCACAGGGGACTGAGTGAAAAACTGTTTTTT. Translating gives CASSPHRGLSEKLFF.

This clonotype was picked up many times. The rearrangement links TRBV6-6 to TRBJ1-5, with TRBD1 matching over 10 bases. Germline CDR1 and CDR2: MNHNY and SVGAGI (reference sequence). Trimming took 7 bases from V and 4 from J; bases not matched to a gene: 4. The length of the CDR3 is 14 residues. The CDR3 coding sequence is TGTGCCAGCACCCCGGGACAGGGGAATCAGCCCCAGCATTTT. Translation: CASTPGQGNQPQHF.

This clonotype was observed many times. This chain links TRBV5-5 with TRBJ2-3, with 7 nucleotides matching TRBD2. The CDR3 covers 18 residues. Trimming removed 1 base from V and 0 bases from J; junction bases left unmatched: 11. The V gene's germline CDR1 is SGHKS and CDR2 YYEKEE (reference sequence). The CDR3 protein is CASSLRAGSAPSTDTQYF. The CDR3 nucleotides read TGTGCCAGCAGCTTGCGAGCGGGGAGTGCCCCTAGCACAGATACGCAGTATTTT.

This clonotype qualifies as medium-sized. V and J are TRBV7-2 and TRBJ1-5, with D perhaps matching TRBD1 (5 bases). Germline V gives CDR1 SGHTA, CDR2 FQGNSA. The CDR3 runs 14 residues. Trimming left V 3 bases short and J 7 bases short, with 13 bases between. The CDR3: CASSLAGYAQPQHF. The CDR3 nucleotides are TGTGCCAGCAGCTTGGCAGGGTACGCCCAGCCCCAGCATTTT.

This clonotype was recorded at least ten times. The CDR3: CASSLGRLNTGELFF. CDR3 DNA: TGTGCCAGCAGCTTAGGACGCTTGAACACCGGGGAGCTGTTTTTT. The chain carries TRBV13 and TRBJ2-2; no definite D call. The CDR3 consists of 15 residues. V was trimmed by 0 bases and J by 1 base, leaving 6 bases between them. Germline loops: CDR1 PRHDT, CDR2 FYEKMQ (reference sequence).

The table lists this clonotype with a few counts. This rearrangement joins TRBV30 to TRBJ1-1, with a weak D call TRBD1 (6 bases). Deletions cut 6 bases from V and 4 bases from J, with 9 bases between. There are 11 residues in the CDR3. Germline CDR1 is GTSNPN and CDR2 is SVGIG (reference sequence). DNA of the CDR3: TGTGCCTGTGGGGGCTCCACTGAAGCTTTCTTT. Translation gives CACGGSTEAFF. Filled out from reference TRBV30 and TRBJ1-1, the complete variable domain reads SQTIHQWPATLVQPVGSPLSLECTVEGTSNPNLYWYRQAAGRGLQLLFYSVGIGQISSEVPQNLSASRPQDRQFILSSKKLLLSDSGFYLCACGGSTEAFFGQGTRLTVV.

This clonotype was detected ten times or more. The CDR3, as DNA: TGTGCTAGTGGCCGAATACAACAGGGGGTCGGGGAGCTGTTTTTT. As protein: CASGRIQQGVGELFF. The chain combines TRBV12-5 with TRBJ2-2, with 8 positions matching TRBD1. CDR1 is LGHNT, CDR2 FRNRAP, per germline. With 6 bases clipped from V and 7 bases from J, the junction kept 10 bases outside the gene matches. The CDR3 covers 15 residues.

This clonotype appeared many times. The rearrangement links TRBV29-1 to TRBJ2-5; D assignment may be TRBD1 or TRBD2 (5 bases each). The CDR3 loop spans 13 amino acids. The V and J ends lost 3 bases and 5 bases respectively, with 13 bases between them. Germline V CDR1 and CDR2: SQVTM, ANQGSEA. CDR3 bases: TGCAGCGTTGAGACGTCGGGACGGGAGACCCAGTACTTC. This sequence encodes CSVETSGRETQYF.

This clonotype was detected ten times or more. The gene calls are TRBV5-1 and TRBJ2-6; D might be TRBD1 (6 bases). This CDR3 has 18 residues. Trimming took 0 bases from V and 0 from J, leaving 13 bases between them. Looked up from germline, CDR1 is SGHRS and CDR2 is YFSETQ. The CDR3 loop reads CASSLVGAPPSGANVLTF. DNA for the CDR3: TGCGCCAGCAGCTTGGTGGGGGCTCCCCCCTCTGGGGCCAACGTCCTGACTTTC.

In its sample, this clonotype was seen many times. The chain links TRBV7-2 to TRBJ1-5; D remains ambiguous. Germline-derived CDR1 and CDR2 are SGHTA and FQGNSA. CDR3 length: 13 residues. V was cut by 1 base and J by 10 bases, with 11 bases left in between. The CDR3 region is CASSLEPLGPQHF. The CDR3 DNA reads TGTGCCAGCAGCTTAGAGCCATTGGGTCCCCAGCATTTT.

Many counts were recorded for this clonotype. This rearrangement joins TRBV2 to TRBJ1-5; possible D gene TRBD1, 5 bases. Germline CDR1 and CDR2: SNHLY and FYNNEI. There are 13 residues in the CDR3. Trimming pared 7 bases from V and 0 bases from J, leaving 7 bases between. In DNA, the CDR3 is TGTGCCAGCATGGGGGATAGCAATCAGCCCCAGCATTTT. It specifies CASMGDSNQPQHF.

This clonotype has at least ten counts. The gene calls are TRBV27 and TRBJ1-6, with 7 bases lining up with TRBD1. The CDR3 has 15 amino acids. V trimming: 5 bases; J trimming: 4 bases; junction bases outside the gene matches: 5. Germline CDR1 and CDR2: MNHEY and SMNVEV (reference sequence). CDR3 DNA: TGTGCCAGCAGTCAACAGGGGCGGTATAATTCACCCCTCCACTTT. The encoded protein is CASSQQGRYNSPLHF.

This clonotype was recorded at least ten times. The rearrangement links TRBV20-1 to TRBJ2-2; TRBD1 matches 10 bases. Germline CDR1 DFQATT, CDR2 SNEGSKA (reference sequence). There are 14 residues in the CDR3. V was clipped by 1 base and J by 7 bases; unmatched bases: 3. The CDR3 loop is CSARGDRGYGELFF. CDR3 in DNA: TGCAGTGCTAGAGGGGACAGGGGTTACGGGGAGCTGTTTTTT.